In its sample, the clone carrying this T cell receptor (beta chain) was seen a few times. Its specificity is unknown. The data are from a study of cytomegalovirus exposure and HLA in healthy donors. Findings and limits, study-wide: There was a cluster of highly shared sequence variants that was likely a sequencing artifact.

The PCR was carried out with 60 Vbeta primers and 13 Jbeta primers. Some clones are missing from TCRdb's copy, which holds only in-frame ones; the method was immunoSEQ multiplex PCR. This table has approximately 170,000 clones, roughly 80% appearing once. The CDR3 totals 13 residues. V was cut by 4 bases and J by 6 bases, with 9 bases left in between. CDR1 SGHDN and CDR2 FVKESK come from the germline V gene. Sequenced sample: PBMCs. V and J are TRBV14 and TRBJ2-2; D perhaps matches TRBD1 (5 bases). This sequence originates from a male donor in good health and CMV-seronegative. Here the CDR3 reads CASSPRVAGELFF. For the CDR3, the DNA is TGTGCCAGCAGCCCCAGGGTTGCCGGGGAGCTGTTTTTT.